These 12 T cell receptor beta chains came from one sample sequenced in a study of molecular identifiers for immune sequencing clone quantification. TCRdb itself ran the PCR reads through MiXCR, one entry per CDR3 protein. The sample lists over 550,000 distinct CDR3 sequences, roughly 23% occurring once. The sample taken for sequencing was naive CD8+ T cells from blood, with Jurkat cell RNA spiked in. Stated subset: FACS-sorted CD8+CD4-CCR7+CD45RA+ naive T cells. Receptors were obtained from a human donor in good health. Some libraries in this study had Jurkat cell RNA spiked in.

This clonotype was detected many times. The chain combines TRBV6-5 with TRBJ2-5; D not resolved. The CDR3 has 12 amino acids. The germline V gene has CDR1 MNHEY and CDR2 SVGAGI. The V end was cut by 6 bases, the J end by 1 base, with 6 bases between. The CDR3 sequence: CASRGTQETQYF. The CDR3 nucleotides read TGTGCCAGCAGGGGTACCCAAGAGACCCAGTACTTC.

This clonotype came up many times. V and J are TRBV21-1 and TRBJ1-1; TRBD1 is taken as the D call from the table, unchecked against the DNA. TRBV21-1 constitutes a pseudogene. This CDR3 region has 18 residues. The CDR3 DNA is TGTGCCAGCAGCAAACGGGGACAGGGGGCCCCCCAAGGCACTGAAGCTTTCTTT. It yields the protein CASSKRGQGAPQGTEAFF.

This clonotype was found many times. The chain has TRBV20-1 and TRBJ1-2; possible D gene TRBD1, 6 bases. The CDR3 is made up of 16 amino acids. Germline lookup yields CDR1 DFQATT and CDR2 SNEGSKA (reference sequence). V dropped 1 base and J dropped 6 bases, with 21 bases sitting between them. As DNA, the CDR3 is TGCAGTGCTAGAGTCATAAGTCTAACAGGGATGAATGGCTACACCTTC. This translates into CSARVISLTGMNGYTF.

At least ten counts were recorded for this clonotype. The chain joins TRBV30 to TRBJ2-3, with 7 bases matching TRBD1. The CDR3 runs 15 residues. Germline trimming cut 5 bases from V and 2 bases from J; bases unmatched to any gene: 10. Germline V CDR1 and CDR2: GTSNPN, SVGIG (reference sequence). The CDR3 DNA reads TGTGCCTGGGAAACAGGGGACGGGCTCACAGATACGCAGTATTTT. Protein product: CAWETGDGLTDTQYF.

The chain joins TRBV12-3 or TRBV12-4 to TRBJ2-5; D possibly matches TRBD1 or TRBD2 (5 bases each). This CDR3 contains 13 residues. Trimming pared 6 bases from V and 3 bases from J, leaving 11 bases between. The CDR3 sequence is CASRTGAEETQYF. CDR3 coding DNA: TGTGCCAGCAGGACCGGGGCAGAAGAGACCCAGTACTTC.

This clonotype was seen a few times. A much larger clone differs by one base, so this may be a read error. The gene calls are TRBV29-1 and TRBJ2-1, with D possibly matching TRBD1 (7 bases). V shed 1 base and J shed 5 bases, with 27 bases lying between them. The CDR3 spans 19 residues. CDR1 and CDR2 from the germline V gene are SQVTM and ANQGSEA. The CDR3 bases are TGCAGCGTTGAAGGGGTCCCGACAGGGCGCTGCGGGGATAACAATGAGCAGTTCTTC. This gives the protein CSVEGVPTGRCGDNNEQFF.

About this clonotype itself: Just one base apart from a much larger clone, this may be a read error. The chain employs TRBV3-1 and TRBJ1-2; D gene unclear. The V gene's germline CDR1 is LGHDT and CDR2 YNNKEL (reference sequence). This CDR3 has 14 amino acids. CDR3 coding DNA: TGTGGCAGCAGCCAAGATTCACTGAGTTATGGCTACACCTTC. Translated, it gives CGSSQDSLSYGYTF.

This clonotype was found many times. The rearrangement uses TRBV20-1 and TRBJ1-1, with D possibly TRBD1 on 5 matching bases. Germline values: CDR1 DFQATT, CDR2 SNEGSKA (reference sequence). This CDR3 comprises 12 residues. The germline V and J ends were trimmed by 5 bases and 8 bases, with 15 bases remaining between them. The CDR3 DNA reads TGCAGTGCTTCCATTGGGGGAGGAGAAGCTTTCTTT. Amino acid sequence: CSASIGGGEAFF.

This clonotype occurred a few times. V usage is TRBV7-2 and J usage is TRBJ1-4; D might be TRBD1 (5 bases). Germline V lookup: CDR1 SGHTA, CDR2 FQGNSA. There are 16 residues in the CDR3. Trimming took off 5 bases at V and 2 bases at J, with 15 bases between the two ends. The CDR3 is CASSPGLPFTNEKLFF. The CDR3 coding sequence is TGTGCCAGCAGCCCGGGACTGCCGTTTACTAATGAAAAACTGTTTTTT. The entire variable domain, with the rest obtained from reference TRBV7-2 and TRBJ1-4, is as follows: GAGVSQSPSNKVTEKGKDVELRCDPISGHTALYWYRQSLGQGLEFLIYFQGNSAPDKSGLPSDRFSAERTGGSVSTLTIQRTQQEDSAVYLCASSPGLPFTNEKLFFGSGTQLSVL.

For this clonotype: This may be a read error: a much more frequent sequence differs by one nucleotide. This chain links TRBV12-3 or TRBV12-4 with TRBJ2-3, with D perhaps matching TRBD1 (6 bases). V was pared by 1 base and J by 0 bases, with 11 bases between. The CDR3 runs to 16 residues. CDR3 coding DNA: TGTGCCAGCAGTTTAGGGGACACCGCTAGCACAGATACGCAGTATTTT. Protein: CASSLGDTASTDTQYF.

This clonotype was seen a handful of times. The J gene is TRBJ2-3, the V gene TRBV24-1, with 15 bases identical to TRBD2. V shed 2 bases, J shed 1 base, and the junction held 3 bases outside the gene matches. Looked up from germline, CDR1 is KGHDR and CDR2 is SFDVKD. The CDR3 sequence is 18 residues long. In nucleotides, the CDR3 is TGTGCCACCAGTGATTCCTGGACTAGCGGGAGGGGCACAGATACGCAGTATTTT. This translates into CATSDSWTSGRGTDTQYF.

This chain links TRBV19 with TRBJ2-7; 8 nucleotides line up with TRBD1. The CDR3 contains 13 residues. CDR1 is LNHDA, CDR2 SQIVND, per germline (reference sequence). After removal of 5 bases from V and 3 bases from J, the junction contained 3 bases not matched to a gene. Here the CDR3 reads CASSVGQDYEQYF. CDR3 sequence (DNA): TGTGCCAGTAGTGTGGGACAGGACTACGAGCAGTACTTC.